The 3 T cell receptor beta chains below come from one sample, sequenced in a study of beta chain features in type 1 diabetes. The whole isolated RNA underwent reverse transcription, so sequencing captured expressed TCRB transcripts. The method was immunoSEQ multiplex PCR; TCRdb's version includes in-frame clones alone and lacks a portion of them. The sample includes about 140,000 clones, roughly 7.2% of them seen just once. Input material: central memory CD4+ T cells from blood. The source is a woman aged 25-40 years in good health.

This clone was seen a handful of times. The J gene is TRBJ2-6, the V gene TRBV6-1, with a possible D match to TRBD1 (5 bases). Germline V gives CDR1 MNHNS, CDR2 SASEGT. The CDR3 covers 14 residues. The V and J ends lost 7 bases and 2 bases respectively, with 9 bases between them. Written as DNA, the CDR3 is TGTGCCAGCACCAGGGAAACTGGGGCCAACGTCCTGACTTTC. Protein: CASTRETGANVLTF.

The chain carries TRBV7-2 and TRBJ2-7, with 10 positions matching TRBD2. The CDR3 is made up of 15 amino acids. V lost 4 bases and J lost 1; bases outside the gene matches: 4. Germline lookup yields CDR1 SGHTA and CDR2 FQGNSA. CDR3 region: CASSYTSGKSYEQYF. As DNA, the CDR3 is TGTGCCAGCAGCTATACTAGCGGGAAGTCCTACGAGCAGTACTTC.

This clone was seen many times. The chain employs TRBV30 and TRBJ2-4, with a tentative D call TRBD2 (5 bases). V gave up 1 base and J gave up 2 bases, with 15 bases separating them. The CDR3 runs 16 residues. Germline V CDR1 and CDR2: GTSNPN, SVGIG (reference sequence). CDR3 bases: TGTGCCTGGAGTGCCGAGAGGGTGGCATCCAAAAACATTCAGTACTTC. It yields the protein CAWSAERVASKNIQYF.